This passage covers 15 T cell receptor beta chains from one sample sequenced in a study of T cell responses to AZD1222 COVID-19 vaccine (dated by TCRdb to the early 2020s). What this sample's time point label stands for: baseline before first vaccination. The receptor library was made with the immunoSEQ multiplex PCR assay. What TCRdb holds here is the immuneACCESS table cut down to in-frame rearrangements. Part of the clones is not present; checked against another copy, under half of the missing clones reflect an unresolved V gene, and the others are unexplained. This sample gives 130,000 or so clones in total; more than 80% of them show up just once. The ten largest make up about 2.7% of the sample. Sequencing used peripheral blood, obtained on day 0 of AZD1222 vaccination. The source is an adult in good health.

Details on this clone: A junction boundary mismatches the germline segment, possibly from a read error. The J gene is TRBJ2-5, the V gene TRBV5-5, with TRBD1 matching 9 bases. Germline V gene sequence: CDR1 SGHKS, CDR2 YYEKEE (reference sequence). The CDR3 has 12 amino acids. CDR3 coding DNA: TGTGCCAGCAGGGAGGGACAGGGTCTTTGGAACTTC. Protein product: CASREGQGLWNF.

The sample holds a few counts of this clone. This chain uses TRBV25-1 with TRBJ2-3, with no clear D. Trimming left V 3 bases short and J 0 bases short, with 13 bases between. From germline, CDR1 is MGHDK and CDR2 SYGVNS. This CDR3 is 16 amino acids long. In nucleotides, the CDR3 is TGTGCCAGCAGTGATGGCCCTCCGACTAGCACAGATACGCAGTATTTT. This gives the protein CASSDGPPTSTDTQYF.

V is TRBV10-2 and J is TRBJ2-2; D might be TRBD2 (6 bases). In germline, CDR1 is WSHSY, CDR2 SAAADI. Trimming pared 8 bases from V and 0 bases from J, leaving 10 bases between. There are 14 residues in the CDR3. The CDR3 is CASWGESNTGELFF. The CDR3 nucleotides are TGCGCCAGCTGGGGGGAATCGAACACCGGGGAGCTGTTTTTT.

The chain combines TRBV2 with TRBJ2-7; D is unresolved. The CDR3 has 11 residues. The germline V gene encodes CDR1 SNHLY and CDR2 FYNNEI. V was clipped by 4 bases and J by 4 bases, with 5 bases between them. The CDR3 loop is CASSGVYEQYF. CDR3 in DNA: TGTGCCAGCAGTGGAGTTTACGAGCAGTACTTC.

The rearrangement joins TRBV28 to TRBJ2-5; D may be TRBD1 (5 bases). The germline CDR1 and CDR2 sequences are MDHEN and SYDVKM. Trimming removed 7 bases at V and 5 bases at J, with 20 bases between. CDR3 size: 15 residues. CDR3 in amino acids: CASTPPGYGAETQYF. The CDR3 nucleotides read TGTGCCAGCACTCCTCCGGGTTATGGGGCGGAGACCCAGTACTTC.

The chain joins TRBV28 to TRBJ1-4; weak D call: TRBD1 (5 bases). The V gene lost 2 bases and the J gene lost 4 bases, with 8 bases spanning the gap. Looked up from germline, CDR1 is MDHEN and CDR2 is SYDVKM. This CDR3 contains 14 residues. The CDR3 DNA follows: TGTGCCAGCAGTTTAGACAGAATTAATGAAAAACTGTTTTTT. Its protein product is CASSLDRINEKLFF.

The chain carries TRBV3-1 (or the pseudogene TRBV3-2) and TRBJ1-1, with D tentatively TRBD1 (5 bases). The germline V and J ends were trimmed by 0 bases and 5 bases, with 13 bases remaining between them. The germline CDR1 and CDR2 sequences are LGHDT and YNNKEL (reference sequence). This CDR3 comprises 15 residues. CDR3 DNA sequence: TGTGCCAGCAGCCAAGATCGGCGGGGCGGGACTGAAGCTTTCTTT. It translates to CASSQDRRGGTEAFF.

The CDR3 coding sequence is TGTGCCAGCTCTGGGACTAGCAACACCGGGGAGCTGTTTTTT. Encoded protein: CASSGTSNTGELFF. The V call is TRBV2, the J call TRBJ2-2; TRBD2 aligns across 9 bases. Germline CDR1 is SNHLY and CDR2 is FYNNEI. The CDR3 extends over 14 amino acids. V lost 8 bases, J lost 2 bases, and 3 bases stayed unmatched. Drawing the rest from reference TRBV2 and TRBJ2-2, the complete variable domain is EPEVTQTPSHQVTQMGQEVILRCVPISNHLYFYWYRQILGQKVEFLVSFYNNEISEKSEIFDDQFSVERPDGSNFTLKIRSTKLEDSAMYFCASSGTSNTGELFFGEGSRLTVL.

V gene TRBV5-1 combines with J gene TRBJ1-2; 7 nucleotides line up with TRBD1. This CDR3 has 17 amino acids. V shed 3 bases, J shed 1 base, and the junction held 12 bases outside the gene matches. CDR1 is SGHRS and CDR2 is YFSETQ in the germline V gene. CDR3 bases: TGCGCCAGCAGCTCCAGACAGGGCGATACCGTTAACTATGGCTACACCTTC. Its protein is CASSSRQGDTVNYGYTF.

The chain is built from TRBV4-2 and TRBJ2-3; a possible D gene is TRBD2 (6 bases). The CDR3 is made up of 17 amino acids. V lost 1 base, J lost 2 bases, and 16 bases lay in between. CDR1 and CDR2 from the germline V gene are LGHNA and YNFKEQ. The CDR3 protein is CASSQGVSGRYTDTQYF. CDR3 sequence (DNA): TGTGCCAGCAGCCAAGGGGTTAGCGGACGTTACACAGATACGCAGTATTTT.

The chain links TRBV29-1 to TRBJ1-3; D possibly corresponds to TRBD1 (6 bases). V was trimmed by 7 bases and J by 0 bases, leaving 13 bases between them. Looked up from germline, CDR1 is SQVTM and CDR2 is ANQGSEA. The CDR3 consists of 14 residues. CDR3 loop: CSAVTDSSGNTIYF. The CDR3 region has the DNA TGCAGCGCCGTGACGGACAGCTCTGGAAACACCATATATTTT.

This clone has only one observation. J is TRBJ2-3 and V is TRBV18, with no clear D. V shed 3 bases and J shed 2 bases, with 18 bases lying between them. The CDR3 spans 17 residues. Germline loops: CDR1 KGHSH, CDR2 LQKENI. In DNA form, the CDR3 reads TGTGCCAGCTCACCTCTCCCCAAAAGGTGGGACACAGATACGCAGTATTTT. Encoded protein: CASSPLPKRWDTDTQYF.

The chain is built from TRBV10-3 and TRBJ1-2; the match to TRBD1 covers 8 bases. V was pared by 2 bases and J by 2 bases, with 10 bases of the junction left unmatched. This CDR3 contains 17 residues. The germline V gene encodes CDR1 ENHRY and CDR2 SYGVKD. DNA of the CDR3: TGTGCCATCAGTGAGCCGGGGACAGGCTTTACGAACTATGGCTACACCTTC. This gives the protein CAISEPGTGFTNYGYTF.

This clone was seen only once. The rearrangement links TRBV4-1 to TRBJ1-2; D possibly corresponds to TRBD1 (6 bases). The CDR3 has 17 amino acids. CDR1 and CDR2 from the germline V gene are MGHRA and YSYEKL. V was trimmed by 5 bases and J by 0 bases, leaving 19 bases between them. This chain's CDR3 is CASSYVLTGYTNYGYTF. DNA of the CDR3: TGCGCCAGCAGCTACGTTCTAACAGGGTACACTAACTATGGCTACACCTTC.

The V gene is TRBV7-2, the J gene TRBJ1-6; TRBD1 aligns across 10 bases. Per germline, CDR1 SGHTA and CDR2 FQGNSA. CDR3 length: 14 residues. The junction had 3 bases not matched to a gene; V was cut back by 6 bases and J by 7 bases. CDR3: CASRGTGVNSPLHF. CDR3 in DNA: TGTGCCAGCAGGGGGACAGGGGTAAATTCACCCCTCCACTTT.